This TCR beta chain is from a study of regulatory T cells in long-lasting Graves disease. This clonotype has just one count. The time point: newly diagnosed GD, antithyroid drugs for less than 3 months. The TCR library was prepared using RNA isolated from PBMCs. Diagnoses of Graves' disease were made by American Thyroid Association guidelines. Researchers made TCR beta libraries by using iRepertoire HTBI primers and running Arm-PCR on CDR3 regions. TCRdb independently ran MiXCR on the multiplex PCR reads; one entry per CDR3 protein. The sample lists under 300,000 distinct CDR3 sequences, 15% to 20% occurring once. The V gene lost 4 bases and the J gene lost 2 bases, with 14 bases spanning the gap. The CDR3 covers 15 residues. These same data were also listed under a study on T cells in Graves' hyperthyroidism and ophthalmopathy. From that paper: Uncontrolled infection, other autoimmune disease, pregnancy or lactation barred patients from enrollment. Within blood appeared most thyroid clonotypes that had expanded above 0.001.

The TCR was taken from a woman under 40 with Graves disease. This chain joins TRBV12-3 or TRBV12-4 and TRBJ1-2, with D tentatively TRBD1 (6 bases). The specimen was peripheral blood mononuclear cells (PBMCs), collected at new diagnosis, from a patient treated with antithyroid drugs. DNA for the CDR3: TGTGCCAGCAGTTCCGTCTTTACAGGGAACTATGGCTACACCTTC. Amino acid sequence: CASSSVFTGNYGYTF.